This passage covers 18 T cell receptor beta chains from one sample sequenced in a study of cytomegalovirus exposure and HLA in healthy donors. Both 60 Vbeta primers and 13 Jbeta primers went into the PCR. Clones were sequenced by immunoSEQ multiplex PCR, and TCRdb holds only the in-frame ones, with some missing. The table shows more than 90,000 clones, with about three quarters occurring only once. The specimen was PBMCs. These receptors were taken from a human donor in good health.

This clone was seen only once. The chain has TRBV5-4 and TRBJ2-1; a weak D match, TRBD2 (6 bases). The CDR3 consists of 17 residues. CDR1 is SGHNT and CDR2 is YYREEE in the germline V gene (reference sequence). The V gene lost 3 bases and the J gene lost 0 bases, with 16 bases spanning the gap. The CDR3 sequence is CASSSGGGSGSYNEQFF. In DNA, the CDR3 is TGTGCCAGCAGCTCCGGAGGTGGTAGCGGCTCCTACAATGAGCAGTTCTTC.

V is TRBV7-2 and J is TRBJ1-1; no definite D call. CDR3 length: 13 amino acids. With 5 bases removed from V and 4 bases from J, the gap between germline ends came to 11 bases. Germline V gene sequence: CDR1 SGHTA, CDR2 FQGNSA. The CDR3 loop is CASSPVALTEAFF. The CDR3, as DNA: TGTGCCAGCAGCCCCGTGGCCCTCACTGAAGCTTTCTTT.

This clone has more than one count but fewer than ten. The chain carries TRBV5-1 and TRBJ2-5, with 11 positions matching TRBD2. The V and J ends lost 4 bases and 5 bases, in that order; junction bases with no gene match: 7. The V gene's germline CDR1 is SGHRS and CDR2 YFSETQ. This CDR3 has 15 amino acids. For the CDR3, the DNA is TGCGCCAGCAGCACACGACTAGCGGGGACGGAGACCCAGTACTTC. Residues: CASSTRLAGTETQYF.

This rearrangement joins TRBV7-8 to TRBJ1-1; D is possibly TRBD1 (5 bases). Germline V gives CDR1 SGHVS, CDR2 FQNEAQ. The CDR3 runs to 15 residues. With 5 bases removed from V and 1 base from J, the gap between germline ends came to 14 bases. The DNA for the CDR3 is TGTGCCAGCAGCCCGCCGAGGAGGGGGAACACTGAAGCTTTCTTT. Translated, it gives CASSPPRRGNTEAFF.

This clone was counted between two and nine times. The gene calls are TRBV5-6 and TRBJ2-5, with 8 bases lining up with TRBD2. With 0 bases clipped from V and 5 bases from J, the junction kept 9 bases outside the gene matches. The CDR3 is 16 residues long. Germline V lookup: CDR1 SGHDT, CDR2 YYEEEE. As DNA, the CDR3 is TGTGCCAGCAGCTTGGTGGGGCGGGGGGCCTTTGAGACCCAGTACTTC. The encoded protein is CASSLVGRGAFETQYF.

The chain combines TRBV11-2 with TRBJ2-7; D is possibly TRBD2 (6 bases). V was trimmed by 6 bases and J by 3 bases, leaving 18 bases between them. Germline CDR1 SGHAT, CDR2 FQNNGV. The CDR3 extends over 15 amino acids. The CDR3 bases are TGTGCCAGCAGGCCCGGGGGTAGCGGCCTCTACGAGCAGTACTTC. Translating it yields CASRPGGSGLYEQYF.

CDR3 nucleotides: TGTGCCAGTAGTATAGCCGGTAATGAAAAACTGTTTTTT. Its translation is CASSIAGNEKLFF. The J gene is TRBJ1-4, the V gene TRBV19, with D unclear. Germline V lookup: CDR1 LNHDA, CDR2 SQIVND (reference sequence). Trimming removed 1 base at V and 4 bases at J, with 4 bases between. This CDR3 spans 13 amino acids.

The chain recombines TRBV7-2 with TRBJ2-7; D is possibly TRBD2 (6 bases). V was trimmed by 5 bases and J by 6 bases, leaving 14 bases between them. CDR1 is SGHTA and CDR2 is FQGNSA in the germline V gene. The CDR3 extends over 13 amino acids. The CDR3 bases are TGTGCCAGCAGCGGATGGACTATTCCCGAGCAGTACTTC. Translation gives CASSGWTIPEQYF.

The V and J genes are TRBV5-8 and TRBJ2-1; TRBD2 matches 8 bases. Losses at the gene ends were 4 bases for V and 5 bases for J; bases not matched to a gene: 8. CDR1 is SGHTS and CDR2 is YDEGEE in the germline V gene. The CDR3 is 15 amino acids. The CDR3 region has the DNA TGTGCCAGCAGCCCCCGACTAGCGACTAACAATGAGCAGTTCTTC. Protein sequence: CASSPRLATNNEQFF. The variable domain in full, with the rest retrieved from reference TRBV5-8 and TRBJ2-1, is EAGVTQSPTHLIKTRGQQATLRCSPISGHTSVYWYQQALGLGLQFLLWYDEGEERNRGNFPPRFSGRQFPNYSSELNVNALELEDSALYLCASSPRLATNNEQFFGPGTRLTVL.

This chain uses TRBV11-2 with TRBJ2-7; TRBD1 matches 10 bases. CDR1 and CDR2 from the germline V gene are SGHAT and FQNNGV. After removal of 0 bases from V and 6 bases from J, the junction contained 5 bases not matched to a gene. CDR3 length: 15 residues. Here the CDR3 reads CASSLEGTGVFEQYF. CDR3 nucleotide sequence: TGTGCCAGCAGCTTAGAGGGGACAGGGGTCTTCGAGCAGTACTTC.

This sequence joins TRBV4-3 and TRBJ1-4, with D unresolved. V shed 0 bases and J shed 3 bases, with 8 bases lying between them. Germline loops: CDR1 LGHNA, CDR2 YSLEER. This CDR3 region has 15 residues. The CDR3 sequence: CASSQDLSPNEKLFF. CDR3 DNA: TGCGCCAGCAGCCAAGACCTATCCCCTAATGAAAAACTGTTTTTT.

The chain is built from TRBV10-2 and TRBJ1-1; D call uncertain. V was cut by 5 bases and J by 4 bases, with 11 bases left in between. Germline V CDR1 and CDR2: WSHSY, SAAADI. The CDR3 spans 13 residues. CDR3 sequence (DNA): TGCGCCAGCAGTATTGACATATTCACTGAAGCTTTCTTT. Translated, it gives CASSIDIFTEAFF.

V is TRBV6-5 and J is TRBJ1-1; TRBD1 aligns across 7 bases. In germline, CDR1 is MNHEY, CDR2 SVGAGI. V gave up 6 bases and J gave up 5 bases; unmatched junction bases: 12. The CDR3 covers 15 residues. The chain's CDR3 is CASRLKLGGRTEAFF. CDR3 nucleotide sequence: TGTGCCAGCAGGCTGAAATTAGGGGGCAGGACTGAAGCTTTCTTT.

The chain is built from TRBV7-2 and TRBJ2-3; no clear D. Germline CDR1 SGHTA, CDR2 FQGNSA. V was cut by 4 bases and J by 5 bases, with 10 bases left in between. This CDR3 spans 13 amino acids. CDR3 in DNA: TGTGCCAGCAGCTCACGGTTGCAAGATACGCAGTATTTT. Translation gives CASSSRLQDTQYF.

This sequence joins TRBV9 and TRBJ2-5; a weak D match, TRBD2 (5 bases). This CDR3 comprises 14 residues. Trimming shortened V by 4 bases and J by 5 bases, and 15 bases separated the two germline ends. Germline V gene sequence: CDR1 SGDLS, CDR2 YYNGEE. The CDR3 bases are TGTGCCAGCAGCTACTCCACTAGTACGGAGACCCAGTACTTC. This codes for CASSYSTSTETQYF.

The chain is built from TRBV29-1 and TRBJ2-3; TRBD2 might be the D (5 bases). Per germline, CDR1 SQVTM and CDR2 ANQGSEA. The length of the CDR3 is 14 residues. Trimming pared 3 bases from V and 3 bases from J, leaving 13 bases between. In nucleotides, the CDR3 is TGCAGCGTTGATGGTAGCGAAGTAACAGATACGCAGTATTTT. As protein: CSVDGSEVTDTQYF.

V is TRBV21-1 and J is TRBJ1-2; TRBD1, the D gene given by the table, was not confirmed from the DNA. TRBV21-1 is marked as a pseudogene. The CDR3 spans 15 residues. CDR3 residues: CASSRDRDPIYGYTF. The CDR3 nucleotides are TGTGCCAGCAGCAGGGACAGGGACCCAATCTATGGCTACACCTTC.

This clone has more than one count but fewer than ten. The chain is built from TRBV25-1 and TRBJ1-2; maybe TRBD1 (5 bases). Trimming took 5 bases from V and 5 from J, leaving 18 bases between them. Germline-derived CDR1 and CDR2 are MGHDK and SYGVNS. The CDR3 is 15 amino acids. The CDR3 loop reads CASSRQRLGDYGYTF. The CDR3 DNA sequence: TGTGCCAGCAGTAGACAGCGTCTCGGAGATTATGGCTACACCTTC.